The clone carrying this T cell receptor (beta chain) was seen many times. Its antigen is currently unknown. Germline values: CDR1 WNHNN, CDR2 SYGVQD (reference sequence). V dropped 3 bases and J dropped 10; count of bases not matched to a gene: 6. The CDR3 runs to 14 residues. This sample stems from a study of T cells after yellow fever vaccination. Broader study findings: Clones that expanded after primary vaccination mostly reappeared after the booster (just under 98% CD4, around 87% CD8).

TCRdb re-analysed the 5' RACE reads in MiXCR, keeping a single row per CDR3 protein. The repertoire holds approximately 600,000 distinct CDR3 sequences, with approximately 13% as singletons. The sequence was collected from a man aged 30 to 39 who received the YFV17D yellow fever vaccine. The chain combines TRBV10-1 with TRBJ2-1; 10 nucleotides agree with TRBD2. This sample comprised PBMCs, obtained on the day of the yellow fever booster vaccination. DNA of the CDR3: TGCGCCAGCAGTGAAAAAGCGGGAGGGGGAGAGCAGTTCTTC. Translating gives CASSEKAGGGEQFF.